The rows below give T cell receptor beta chains drawn from one sample of a study of cytomegalovirus exposure and HLA in healthy donors. Profiling relied on immunoSEQ multiplex PCR, and the TCRdb table lists in-frame clones only, not all of them. This sample yields approximately 150,000 clones, of which roughly 73% are seen a single time; around 4.9% belongs to the top ten. The specimen was PBMCs. The receptors were sampled from a male donor in good health and CMV-seronegative. Each CDR3 is given with its conserved first and last residue. D genes are given only for firm matches. Size tells how often a clone was seen (once, few, many) or the class of an expanded clone, and some rows leave it out.

TRBJ1-2 | TRBD1 | TRBV29-1 | NA | TGCAGCGTTGGGGGTGAGGGACAGCTAAACTATGGCTACACCTTC | CSVGGEGQLNYGYTF
TRBJ1-3 | NA | TRBV15 | NA | TGTGCCACCAGCAGGGGCGATCACTCTGGAAACACCATATATTTT | CATSRGDHSGNTIYF
TRBJ2-3 | NA | TRBV5-1 | NA | TGCGCCAGCAGCTTGGGTCAGGGGAGGGCAGATACGCAGTATTTT | CASSLGQGRADTQYF
TRBJ2-5 | TRBD2 | TRBV6-1 | NA | TGTGCCAGCACCCGGACTAGCGGGGGCCGAGAGACCCAGTACTTC | CASTRTSGGRETQYF
TRBJ1-4 | TRBD1 | TRBV6-6 | NA | TGTGCCAGCAGTCCTCGGACAGGCATGTGGGAAAAACTGTTTTTT | CASSPRTGMWEKLFF
TRBJ2-7 | NA | TRBV4-1 | NA | TGCGCCAGCAGCCAAGGCGTGCGCTCCTACGAGCAGTACTTC | CASSQGVRSYEQYF
TRBJ1-1 | NA | TRBV5-1 | NA | TGCGCCAGCAGCTTGGACAGAATGAACACTGAAGCTTTCTTT | CASSLDRMNTEAFF
TRBJ1-6 | NA | TRBV4-2 | NA | TGTGCCAGCAGCCTGGACAGTCTTCGACCACCCCTCCACTTT | CASSLDSLRPPLHF
TRBJ2-1 | NA | TRBV5-1 | NA | TGCGCCAGCAGCCCGGTAGTTGGGGGCGCTGTTAATGAGCAGTTCTTC | CASSPVVGGAVNEQFF
TRBJ2-1 | TRBD2 | TRBV6-4 | NA | TGTGCCAGCAGCCGGACTAGCGCCAATGAGCAGTTCTTC | CASSRTSANEQFF
TRBJ2-3 | NA | TRBV4-3 | NA | TGCGCCAGCAGCCAAGATGGAGGGGCCGGCACAGATACGCAGTATTTT | CASSQDGGAGTDTQYF
TRBJ1-2 | TRBD1 | TRBV5-1 | once | TGCGCCAGCAGCTACGACAGGGGCTATGGCTACACCTTC | CASSYDRGYGYTF
TRBJ2-2 | TRBD1 | TRBV19 | NA | TGTGCCAGTAGCTCGGGACAGGTCACCGGGGAGCTGTTTTTT | CASSSGQVTGELFF
TRBJ1-2 | TRBD1 | TRBV19 | NA | TGTGCCAGTAGTGCGGGGGACAGGGTCTATGGCTACACCTTC | CASSAGDRVYGYTF
TRBJ2-3 | TRBD2 | TRBV4-3 | NA | TGCGCCAGCAGCCGCAACCCCGGGACTAGCCCCACAGATACGCAGTATTTT | CASSRNPGTSPTDTQYF
TRBJ1-2 | TRBD1 | TRBV7-9 | once | TGTGCCAGCAGCTTAATCTCCGGACAGGCCCATGGCTACACCTTC | CASSLISGQAHGYTF
TRBJ2-2 | TRBD2 | TRBV5-1 | NA | TGCGCCAGCAGCTTGGGAGCGGGGGCGGCCGGGGAGCTGTTTTTT | CASSLGAGAAGELFF
TRBJ2-3 | TRBD2 | TRBV10-1 | NA | TGCCCGCGGACTAGCGAGTGCACAGATACGCAGTATTTT | CPRTSECTDTQYF
TRBJ2-7 | TRBD1 | TRBV10-2 | once | TGCGCCAGCAGTGAACCGGGACAGCGCTACGAGCAGTACTTC | CASSEPGQRYEQYF
TRBJ1-2 | NA | TRBV7-9 | NA | TGTGCCAGCAGTACCGAGGGAGGGCGGGGCGGCTACACCTTC | CASSTEGGRGGYTF
TRBJ2-7 | TRBD2 | TRBV2 | NA | TGTGCCAGCAGAGCACCGGGACTAGCGGGGGGGACCTACGAGCAGTACTTC | CASRAPGLAGGTYEQYF
TRBJ2-1 | NA | TRBV15 | NA | TGTGCCACCAGCAGTTATAGCGGCTCCTACAATGAGCAGTTCTTC | CATSSYSGSYNEQFF
TRBJ1-2 | NA | TRBV11-2 | NA | TGTGCCAGCAGCCCACCGACAGCCAACTATGGCTACACCTTC | CASSPPTANYGYTF
TRBJ2-7 | TRBD2 | TRBV10-1 | few | TGCGCCAGCAGACTAGCGGGAGCCTACGAGCAGTACTTC | CASRLAGAYEQYF
TRBJ2-1 | NA | TRBV19 | NA | TGTGCCAGTAGTAAGGAGGGCAGGGTGGATGAGCAGTTCTTC | CASSKEGRVDEQFF
TRBJ1-1 | NA | TRBV19 | NA | TGTGCCAGTAGTATTCAGGGATTGAACACTGAAGCTTTCTTT | CASSIQGLNTEAFF
TRBJ1-1 | NA | TRBV18 | NA | TGTGCCAGCTTGTGGACAGAAGGTGGTGAAGCTTTCTTT | CASLWTEGGEAFF
TRBJ1-2 | NA | TRBV6-4 | NA | TGTGCCAGCAGTCCCCGGGTTGGCTATGGCTACACCTTC | CASSPRVGYGYTF
TRBJ2-3 | NA | TRBV6-4 | few | TGTGCCAGCAGTGAAACGGGAGAAGGCACAGATACGCAGTATTTT | CASSETGEGTDTQYF
TRBJ1-2 | NA | TRBV5-6 | few | TGTGCCAGCAGCTTGTCGGCAGTGACGCGGCGCGGCTACACCTTC | CASSLSAVTRRGYTF
TRBJ1-2 | TRBD1 | TRBV28 | NA | TGTGCCAGTAGACAGGGAATGAACTATGGCTACACCTTC | CASRQGMNYGYTF
TRBJ2-7 | NA | TRBV9 | NA | TGTGCCAGCAGCGCCGGGGACTCCTACGAGCAGTACTTC | CASSAGDSYEQYF